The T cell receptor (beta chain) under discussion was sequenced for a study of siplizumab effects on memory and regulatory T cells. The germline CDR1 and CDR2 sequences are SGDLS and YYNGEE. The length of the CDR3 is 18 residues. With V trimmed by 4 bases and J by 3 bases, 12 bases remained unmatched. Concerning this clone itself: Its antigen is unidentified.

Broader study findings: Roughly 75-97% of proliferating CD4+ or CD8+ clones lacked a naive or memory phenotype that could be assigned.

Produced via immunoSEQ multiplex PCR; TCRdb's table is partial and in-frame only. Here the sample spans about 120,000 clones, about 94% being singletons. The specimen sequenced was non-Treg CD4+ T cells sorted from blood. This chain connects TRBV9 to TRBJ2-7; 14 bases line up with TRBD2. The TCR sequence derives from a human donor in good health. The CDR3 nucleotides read TGTGCCAGCAGCCCCGGGACTAGCGGGAGAAGAAGGGGCTACGAGCAGTACTTC. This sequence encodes CASSPGTSGRRRGYEQYF.